The present T cell receptor beta chain was sequenced within a study of untreated major depressive disorder. Clones were read by immunoSEQ multiplex PCR, and TCRdb kept only the in-frame ones, dropping some. Counted here are about 21,000 clones, 85% to 95% occurring once; the ten biggest clones make up roughly 0.31%. This CDR3 is built from 11 residues. The V gene's germline CDR1 is DFQATT and CDR2 SNEGSKA (reference sequence). Sequenced: CD4+ T cells from PBMCs. The TCR originated in a man younger than 45 in good health. The chain couples TRBV20-1 to TRBJ2-1; TRBD1 is a possible D gene (5 bases). The CDR3 bases are TGCAGCCCGACCCAGGGTAATGAGCAGTTCTTC. Its translation: CSPTQGNEQFF.